The 6 T cell receptor beta chains listed next were all sequenced from one sample in a study of cytomegalovirus exposure and HLA in healthy donors. The PCR ran on 60 Vbeta and 13 Jbeta primers. Only in-frame clones appear in the TCRdb table, and some are missing; sequencing was by immunoSEQ multiplex PCR. The table records around 210,000 clones, over 75% of them present only once. Sequenced material: PBMCs. Receptors were obtained from a boy aged 5-17 years in good health and CMV-seronegative.

The J gene is TRBJ1-4, the V gene TRBV5-6, with 8 bases that match TRBD1. Germline-derived CDR1 and CDR2 are SGHDT and YYEEEE. J was trimmed by 8 bases and V by 2 bases; bases with no gene match: 8. The CDR3 consists of 15 residues. The CDR3 DNA reads TGTGCCAGCAGCTTCTCCGGGACAGGATACGAAAAACTGTTTTTT. The encoded protein is CASSFSGTGYEKLFF.

The chain combines TRBV5-1 with TRBJ1-3; 12 bases are a match to TRBD1. V lost 3 bases, J lost 4 bases, and 11 bases stayed unmatched. Germline V CDR1 and CDR2: SGHRS, YFSETQ. This CDR3 has 18 residues. The CDR3 spells CASSSTGTGGAAGNTIYF. The CDR3 bases are TGCGCCAGCAGCTCCACCGGGACAGGGGGCGCGGCGGGAAACACCATATATTTT.

The chain has TRBV9 and TRBJ1-2; perhaps TRBD1 as D (6 bases). V dropped 4 bases and J dropped 6 bases, with 28 bases sitting between them. Germline-derived CDR1 and CDR2 are SGDLS and YYNGEE. The CDR3 runs 18 residues. CDR3 nucleotides: TGTGCCAGCAGCTCAACGTTATCACGGGTAGGGGGGGTTCATGGCTACACCTTC. Its protein is CASSSTLSRVGGVHGYTF.

V usage is TRBV25-1 and J usage is TRBJ1-6; 8 nucleotides align to TRBD1. The CDR3 extends over 15 amino acids. Trimming at V came to 7 bases and at J to 6 bases, leaving 8 bases not matched to a gene. CDR1 and CDR2 from the germline V gene are MGHDK and SYGVNS. The CDR3 sequence is CASTMTGASNSPLHF. The CDR3 DNA reads as TGTGCCAGCACCATGACAGGGGCGAGTAATTCACCCCTCCACTTT.

The chain uses TRBV5-6 and TRBJ1-2; D is unresolved. CDR1 and CDR2 from the germline V gene are SGHDT and YYEEEE. Trimming took off 5 bases at V and 3 bases at J, with 5 bases between the two ends. This CDR3 spans 11 amino acids. The CDR3 DNA is TGTGCCAGCAGGAGGGACTATGGCTACACCTTC. Translating it yields CASRRDYGYTF.

The J gene is TRBJ2-5, the V gene TRBV30; TRBD2 might be the D (5 bases). Trimming shortened V by 4 bases and J by 4 bases, and 16 bases separated the two germline ends. CDR3 length: 14 residues. Germline-derived CDR1 and CDR2 are GTSNPN and SVGIG (reference sequence). CDR3 loop: CAWKRGIPAETQYF. Written as DNA, the CDR3 is TGTGCCTGGAAGCGAGGGATCCCTGCAGAGACCCAGTACTTC.